The present entry profiles one T cell receptor beta chain with its context. This clonotype was seen a handful of times. The antigen this receptor binds is unknown. Within one base of it there is no much larger clone, and no base qualities were kept. The sample originates from a study of T cells in Graves' hyperthyroidism and ophthalmopathy (dated 2019 in TCRdb). Context from the whole study: A discovery cohort of about a hundred patients, about 43 with Graves' ophthalmopathy and 57 with stable Graves' hyperthyroidism, was used to find distinguishing TCR V-J signatures. The approximately 95 discovery patients were divided at random into training and test sets in a 7:3 ratio. After blood sampling, hyperthyroidism patients were treated with methimazole at a starting dose of 30 mg daily, and ophthalmopathy patients were treated with high-dose intravenous methylprednisolone. The study also compared thyroid tissue and blood T-cell repertoires from a handful of Graves' hyperthyroidism patients. Prospective prediction of ophthalmopathy was tested in an independent validation cohort consisting of fewer than 20 hyperthyroidism patients and 15 to 17 patients who later progressed to ophthalmopathy. The paper reports TCR Vbeta CDR3 sequencing of some 140 peripheral blood samples: approximately 41 ophthalmopathy, fewer than 85 hyperthyroidism and around 17 progressor patients. Study-wide conclusions, independent of this receptor: Most expanded thyroid clonotypes (frequency above 0.001) were also detected in blood, suggesting blood repertoires may reflect thyroid immune responses. A model built on a 13 V-J signature distinguished ophthalmopathy from stable hyperthyroidism, reaching 85% to 90% sensitivity and 81.08% specificity in cross-validation and 80%/75% in testing. No statistical method was used to fix the sample size in advance, and group allocation was not hidden from the investigators. In validation, the model predicted progression to ophthalmopathy a median of about 5.9 months before onset, with about 71% sensitivity and 72.22% specificity.

Exclusion was applied to patients with uncontrolled infections, other autoimmune diseases, pregnancy or lactation. Clinical symptoms, serum thyroxine and TRAb, thyroid ultrasound, and orbital computed tomography formed the basis for the diagnoses. Total RNA was extracted using Trizol reagent, and RNA quality was assessed on an Agilent 2100 Bioanalyzer. V trim: 8 bases; J trim: 7 bases; unmatched bases: 4. Its CDR3 holds 12 amino acids, cysteine through phenylalanine. Only CDR3 DNA remains: 36 bases, in frame from the first base. The germline V gene encodes CDR1 MNHEY and CDR2 SMNVEV (reference sequence). TCR beta CDR3 regions were amplified from RNA transcripts. A first-round RT-PCR of the TCR CDR3 used the HTBI primer set with the Qiagen OneStep RT-PCR kit. The libraries were constructed in a second round of multiplex PCR and then size-selected and purified. Paired-end sequencing of the libraries was performed with 100 bp reads on an Illumina HiSeq2000. The source study handled its data this way. SOAPnuke was used to process the raw data, removing reads that contained adapters or uncalled bases, had a mean Phred below 15, or lacked an exact match to the constant primer or identifier. High-quality paired reads were merged with COPE v1.2.5, and unique nucleotide sequences were defined as clonotypes. MiTCR v1.1 was used to align the clonotypes against IMGT TRBV, TRBD and TRBJ reference segments. Only V-J combinations with frequency above 0.0001, covering roughly 99% of repertoires, were analysed. The TCS score was defined as F50 (clonal expansion) divided by E x V (chaos), with BLOSUM62-based TCRdist calculated between CDR3 peptides within each V-J. Welch's t-statistics and random forest reduced roughly 530 V-J features to about 13, which were used in a naive Bayes classifier (R e1071). The Morisita-Horn index was used to measure how similar the thyroid and blood repertoires were. TCRdb redid the processing of the public reads, applying fastp at Q25 and MiXCR, and retained in-frame beta chains. Entries are consolidated by CDR3 protein sequence, retaining the most common genes and DNA. TCRdb's processing, not the authors', yielded these V and J calls. For this sample the table gives 490,000 or so distinct CDR3 sequences, of which about 45% were detected only once. About 45% of the sample belongs to the ten largest clones.

The sequenced material came from peripheral blood or thyroid tissue (not recorded which). The TCR was taken from an adult woman with Graves' disease, either hyperthyroidism or ophthalmopathy (not recorded which). The chain links TRBV27 with TRBJ1-2; TRBD1 aligns with 10 central bases. The CDR3 region: CASSDRGLGYTF. The nucleotide sequence is given as TGTGCCAGCTCTGACAGGGGGCTTGGCTACACCTTC.